The present TCR beta chain was sequenced within a study of Tregs in tolerant kidney transplant recipients. Trimming shortened V by 4 bases and J by 2 bases, and 15 bases separated the two germline ends. This CDR3 is 16 amino acids long. Looked up from germline, CDR1 is SEHNR and CDR2 is FQNEAQ (reference sequence). The data were produced by immunoSEQ multiplex PCR, yet TCRdb's version contains in-frame clones alone and is incomplete. The sample shows about 110,000 clones, around 87% of them seen only once. Whole-study findings and limits: Expanding Tregs on activated donor B cells appeared to best identify donor-specific TCRbeta clones.

Regarding this clone: Its cognate antigen is unknown.

This chain joins TRBV7-9 and TRBJ1-5, with D perhaps matching TRBD1 (5 bases). This specimen was CD4+ T cells from blood, taken before the transplant. This receptor was taken from a human donor who received a combined kidney and bone marrow transplant. CDR3 protein: CASSSSSPGGNQPQHF. CDR3 DNA sequence: TGTGCCAGCAGCTCTTCTAGTCCGGGGGGCAATCAGCCCCAGCATTTT.